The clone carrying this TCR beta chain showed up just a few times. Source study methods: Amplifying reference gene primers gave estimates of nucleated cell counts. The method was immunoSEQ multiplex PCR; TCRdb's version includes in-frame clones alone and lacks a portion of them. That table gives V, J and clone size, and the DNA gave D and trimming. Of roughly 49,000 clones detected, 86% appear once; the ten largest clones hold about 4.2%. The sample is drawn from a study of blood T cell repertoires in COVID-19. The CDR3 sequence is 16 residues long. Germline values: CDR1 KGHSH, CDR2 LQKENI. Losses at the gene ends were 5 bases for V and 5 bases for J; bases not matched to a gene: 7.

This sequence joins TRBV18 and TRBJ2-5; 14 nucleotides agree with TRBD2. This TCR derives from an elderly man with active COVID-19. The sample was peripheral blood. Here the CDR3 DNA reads TGTGCCAGCTCAGCGACTAGCGGGAGGGCCGGGGAGACCCAGTACTTC. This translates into CASSATSGRAGETQYF.